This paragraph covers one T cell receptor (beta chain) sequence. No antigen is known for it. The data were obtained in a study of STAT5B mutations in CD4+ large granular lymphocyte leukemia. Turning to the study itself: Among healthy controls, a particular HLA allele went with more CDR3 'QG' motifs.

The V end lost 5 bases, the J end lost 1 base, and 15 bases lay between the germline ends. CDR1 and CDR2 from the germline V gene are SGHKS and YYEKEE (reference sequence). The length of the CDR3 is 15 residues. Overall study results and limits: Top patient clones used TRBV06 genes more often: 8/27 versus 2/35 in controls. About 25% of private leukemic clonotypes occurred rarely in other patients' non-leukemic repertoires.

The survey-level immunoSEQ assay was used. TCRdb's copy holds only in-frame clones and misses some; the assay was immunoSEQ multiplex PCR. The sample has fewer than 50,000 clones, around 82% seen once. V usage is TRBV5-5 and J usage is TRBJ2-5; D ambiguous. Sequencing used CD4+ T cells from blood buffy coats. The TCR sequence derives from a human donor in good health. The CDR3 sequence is CASRGQGLVQETQYF. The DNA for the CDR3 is TGTGCCAGCAGGGGCCAAGGTTTGGTCCAAGAGACCCAGTACTTC.